One sample yielded the 8 T cell receptor beta chains listed below, sequenced in a study of blood T cell repertoires in COVID-19 (dated by TCRdb to about 2020). Library creation used the immunoSEQ multiplex PCR assay. The table was pulled from immuneACCESS by TCRdb, which kept in-frame rearrangements only. Such tables lose some clones; where checked, under half of the loss comes from unresolved V genes, and the rest has no known cause. Here the sample has 60,000 to 85,000 clones; around 84% occur a single time. Of the sample, roughly 11% is held by the ten largest clones. Material: peripheral blood. Receptors were obtained from a man aged 55 to 70 with COVID-19, enrolled during active disease.

The chain carries TRBV19 and TRBJ2-2; no reliable D call. CDR3 length equals 16 residues. Germline CDR1 is LNHDA and CDR2 is SQIVND (reference sequence). V was cut by 3 bases and J by 0 bases, with 11 bases left in between. The CDR3 loop is CASSMNIITNTGELFF. CDR3 bases: TGTGCCAGTAGTATGAACATTATAACGAACACCGGGGAGCTGTTTTTT. Full variable domain (remainder filled in from reference TRBV19 and TRBJ2-2): DGGITQSPKYLFRKEGQNVTLSCEQNLNHDAMYWYRQDPGQGLRLIYYSQIVNDFQKGDIAEGYSVSREKKESFPLTVTSAQKNPTAFYLCASSMNIITNTGELFFGEGSRLTVL.

The CDR3 DNA reads TGTGCCAGCAGCGCACAGGGGACTCAAGAGACCCAGTACTTC. Protein: CASSAQGTQETQYF. The chain couples TRBV9 to TRBJ2-5; D might be TRBD1 (7 bases). The germline gives CDR1 SGDLS, CDR2 YYNGEE. The V and J ends lost 3 bases and 2 bases respectively, with 11 bases between them. The CDR3 loop spans 14 amino acids.

The chain couples TRBV4-1 to TRBJ2-1, with 10 positions matching TRBD2. Germline CDR1 MGHRA, CDR2 YSYEKL. The CDR3 is made up of 15 amino acids. Germline trimming cut 4 bases from V and 4 bases from J; bases unmatched to any gene: 4. CDR3 sequence reads: CASSLGTSEYNEQFF. The DNA for the CDR3 is TGCGCCAGCAGCCTCGGGACTAGCGAATACAATGAGCAGTTCTTC.

The chain has TRBV11-2 and TRBJ1-6; 7 nucleotides agree with TRBD1. V was clipped by 3 bases and J by 8 bases; unmatched bases: 10. Looked up from germline, CDR1 is SGHAT and CDR2 is FQNNGV. The CDR3 is 16 residues long. The chain's CDR3 is CASSLEGQVDYSPLHF. The CDR3 DNA is TGTGCCAGCAGCTTGGAAGGACAGGTGGACTATTCACCCCTCCACTTT.

The chain joins TRBV5-4 to TRBJ2-1; D perhaps matches TRBD2 (5 bases). The CDR3 is 15 amino acids. Germline V CDR1 and CDR2: SGHNT, YYREEE (reference sequence). Trimming stripped 2 bases from V and 2 bases from J, with 11 bases between. The chain's CDR3 is CASSLATGTYNEQFF. CDR3 bases: TGTGCCAGCAGCTTAGCTACGGGAACCTACAATGAGCAGTTCTTC.

The J gene is TRBJ2-3, the V gene TRBV5-4; D is uncertain. The germline V and J ends were trimmed by 2 bases and 0 bases, with 10 bases remaining between them. This CDR3 spans 15 amino acids. Germline V gene data show CDR1 as SGHNT and CDR2 as YYREEE (reference sequence). The CDR3 DNA reads TGTGCCAGCAGCTTTCCTTTAACTAGCACAGATACGCAGTATTTT. This encodes CASSFPLTSTDTQYF.

J is TRBJ2-5 and V is TRBV19; D perhaps matches TRBD2 (5 bases). Looked up from germline, CDR1 is LNHDA and CDR2 is SQIVND (reference sequence). V was trimmed by 6 bases and J by 0 bases, leaving 5 bases between them. This CDR3 has 12 residues. CDR3 DNA sequence: TGTGCCAGTAGGGGAGACCAAGAGACCCAGTACTTC. Its translation is CASRGDQETQYF.

Note on this clone: Because the CDR3's place on the DNA is in doubt, the DNA is left out and the CDR3 is given as listed by TCRdb. The chain couples TRBV28 to TRBJ1-1; no DNA check was done on the table's D call, TRBD1. Germline CDR1 is MDHEN and CDR2 is SYDVKM. The CDR3 has 16 amino acids, counting both end residues. This chain's CDR3 is CASSSSPGTGRTEAFF.